This T cell receptor (beta chain) was recorded in a study of blood T cell repertoires in COVID-19. Germline CDR1 is LNHDA and CDR2 is SQIVND (reference sequence). The CDR3 length is 14 residues. Trimming removed 0 bases at V and 4 bases at J, with 9 bases between. TCRdb keeps only in-frame clones here, not all; method: immunoSEQ multiplex PCR. This sample has 70,000 to 85,000 clones; roughly 86% occur once, and the top ten carry 8.5% to 12%. This clone was picked up a small number of times. The specimen sequenced was peripheral blood. The rearrangement links TRBV19 to TRBJ1-2, with D possibly matching TRBD1 (5 bases). This clonotype was sampled from a man between 60 and 75 years old with acute or convalescent COVID-19. This CDR3 is CASSIDPQGYGYTF. CDR3 sequence (DNA): TGTGCCAGTAGTATAGATCCCCAGGGCTATGGCTACACCTTC.